This T cell receptor (beta chain) was obtained from a study of blood T cell repertoires in COVID-19. Study as a whole: COVID-19 samples, acute and convalescent, were from the United States, Italy and Spain.

Repertoires were generated with immunoSEQ multiplex PCR, while TCRdb's copy carries only in-frame clones and drops some. The sample yields approximately 280,000 clones, approximately 83% seen once. The CDR3 loop spans 15 amino acids. Germline V gives CDR1 LNHDA, CDR2 SQIVND (reference sequence). The ends were cut back, 0 bases at V and 8 bases at J, with 13 bases in the middle. Sequencing input: peripheral blood. This chain joins TRBV19 and TRBJ1-4; D call uncertain. This TCR derives from a woman aged 30 to 39 who had recovered from COVID-19. The DNA for the CDR3 is TGTGCCAGTAGTATAGATGTGGGAGTTTCCGAAAAACTGTTTTTT. This encodes CASSIDVGVSEKLFF.